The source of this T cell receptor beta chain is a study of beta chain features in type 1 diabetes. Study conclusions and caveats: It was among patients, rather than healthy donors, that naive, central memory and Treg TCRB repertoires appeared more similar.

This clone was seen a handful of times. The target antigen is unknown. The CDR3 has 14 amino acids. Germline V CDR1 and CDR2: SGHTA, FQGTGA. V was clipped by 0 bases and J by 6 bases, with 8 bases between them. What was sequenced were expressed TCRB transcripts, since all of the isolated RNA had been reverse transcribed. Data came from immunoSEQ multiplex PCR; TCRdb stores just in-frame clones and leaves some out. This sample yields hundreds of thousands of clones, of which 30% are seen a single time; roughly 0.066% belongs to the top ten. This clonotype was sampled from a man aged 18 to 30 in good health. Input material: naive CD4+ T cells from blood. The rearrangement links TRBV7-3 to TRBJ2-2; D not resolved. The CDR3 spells CASSLTEWAGELFF. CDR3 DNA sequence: TGTGCCAGCAGCTTAACGGAGTGGGCCGGGGAGCTGTTTTTT.